These T cell receptor beta chains were read from a single sample in a study of low-dose radiotherapy and immunotherapy resistance in tumors. TCRdb ran MiXCR on the reads and lists one entry per CDR3 protein. Seen here are more than 50,000 distinct CDR3 sequences, 20% to 25% observed once, and the top ten hold around 5%. The sequencing used PBMCs, collected before treatment. Receptors originate from a male donor with prostate cancer. CDR3s leave out the opening cysteine and the closing phenylalanine or tryptophan. D genes are given only for firm matches.

CDR3aa	j_gene	v_gene	d_gene
ASSDGSIGSYEQY	TRBJ2-7	TRBV6-6	.
ASRDGYTDTQY	TRBJ2-3	TRBV6-2/TRBV6-3	.
ASRADDNEQF	TRBJ2-1	TRBV19	.
ASRGVPGVSYEQY	TRBJ2-7	TRBV2	.
ASSFGIAGPYEQY	TRBJ2-7	TRBV5-6	TRBD2
AWSVGLAVSYEQY	TRBJ2-7	TRBV30	TRBD2
SVDKSTDTQY	TRBJ2-3	TRBV29-1	.
ASSHPFVAPYGYT	TRBJ1-2	TRBV7-9	.
ASSFGGAEQF	TRBJ2-1	TRBV13	.
SATPSVSSYNEQF	TRBJ2-1	TRBV29-1	.
AWTLSGSPRLSKNIQY	TRBJ2-4	TRBV30	TRBD2
SVRSAQGNTEAF	TRBJ1-1	TRBV29-1	.
SAPTGGLNTEAF	TRBJ1-1	TRBV29-1	TRBD1
ASSSAGLRTYQPQH	TRBJ1-5	TRBV5-1	.
ASSEPGGQGAIYGYT	TRBJ1-2	TRBV25-1	TRBD1
ASSPNPNTEAF	TRBJ1-1	TRBV3-1	.
ASSLDVAFYNEQF	TRBJ2-1	TRBV5-1	.
SVRWGQGGTEAF	TRBJ1-1	TRBV29-1	TRBD1
ASSWTRGQVDNEQF	TRBJ2-1	TRBV7-8	TRBD1
ASSPGGSREETQY	TRBJ2-5	TRBV5-4	.
ASSSNLFGLDTQY	TRBJ2-3	TRBV7-3	.
ASTTFGPLNTGELF	TRBJ2-2	TRBV12-3/TRBV12-4	.
ASKTQGVGNSPLH	TRBJ1-6	TRBV2	.
ASSSGQGARSTEAF	TRBJ1-1	TRBV5-4	TRBD1
ASSAGHSAGNEKLF	TRBJ1-4	TRBV5-4	.
ASSLVGTGAYEQY	TRBJ2-7	TRBV14	TRBD1
AWSIERAGDAEAF	TRBJ1-1	TRBV30	.
SVEVGRMNTEAF	TRBJ1-1	TRBV29-1	.
ASSLALAGGLTGELF	TRBJ2-2	TRBV5-1	TRBD2
ASSSHRGNNSPLH	TRBJ1-6	TRBV28	TRBD1
AWTDRRSSYEQY	TRBJ2-7	TRBV30	TRBD1
ASSLPGTPGGEQY	TRBJ2-7	TRBV28	TRBD2
ASSEEASGRRHEQF	TRBJ2-1	TRBV6-2/TRBV6-3	TRBD2
SVQRLANGELF	TRBJ2-2	TRBV29-1	.
SSLPAGRAINEKLF	TRBJ1-4	TRBV20-1	.
ASTSGRTGELF	TRBJ2-2	TRBV2	TRBD2
AIKAGGLADSSYNSPLH	TRBJ1-6	TRBV10-3	TRBD1
ASSLGGRVNEQF	TRBJ2-1	TRBV11-2	TRBD2
AFSPGTGGSYEQY	TRBJ2-7	TRBV10-3	TRBD1
ASSPERGVTSTDTQY	TRBJ2-3	TRBV12-3/TRBV12-4	TRBD2
ASRRDSGLNEQF	TRBJ2-1	TRBV6-6	.
ASSGRGSVSEKLF	TRBJ1-4	TRBV6-1	.
ASSLGADQPQH	TRBJ1-5	TRBV18	.
ATSEGGQGGTGELF	TRBJ2-2	TRBV24-1	TRBD1
SALGPAGLGSPLH	TRBJ1-6	TRBV20-1	.
ANPWAGNYGYT	TRBJ1-2	TRBV28	.
AWSSGTSGLPTRNEQY	TRBJ2-7	TRBV30	TRBD2
ASSLAGVGEQY	TRBJ2-7	TRBV12-3/TRBV12-4	.
SARAVNSPLH	TRBJ1-6	TRBV20-1	.
ASSPERGATDTQY	TRBJ2-3	TRBV11-3	.